This is a list of T cell receptor beta chains from one sample in a study of cytomegalovirus exposure and HLA in healthy donors. Only in-frame clones appear in the TCRdb table, and some are missing; sequencing was by immunoSEQ multiplex PCR. The sample comprises some 150,000 clones, approximately 88% of which are singletons, and less than 5.5% rests with the top ten. Sequencing input: PBMCs. The receptors were sampled from a man aged 18 to 35 in good health and CMV-seropositive. The conserved cysteine and the conserved F or W are not part of the CDR3 here. Clone sizes are given selectively: once, few, many, or a class where the clone is expanded.

size | V | CDR3
NA | TRBV30 | AWAGTSGSRGHEQY
NA | TRBV28 | ASSEGQGGVGVYSPLH
once | TRBV5-1 | ASNSGTAEFYGYT
NA | TRBV5-4 | ASSPGQETGELF
once | TRBV4-1 | ASSQDRVGQAYEQY
NA | TRBV5-1 | ASSPSTDTQY
NA | TRBV10-3 | AIRSSDNTGELF
NA | TRBV15 | ATSRDGGRGAFYGYT
NA | TRBV7-9 | ASSLLASGSYEQY
NA | TRBV5-1 | ASSSGIPSGNTIY
NA | TRBV6-4 | ASRNFGGSSEAF
NA | TRBV28 | ASSISGGSQKF
NA | TRBV11-3 | ASSLEGGGELF
NA | TRBV6-5 | ASSYSLEGDVQF
NA | TRBV19 | ASSIGGARGIQY
NA | TRBV11-2 | ASNKRGLSGANVLT
NA | TRBV7-9 | ASSPSGYQEGTQY
NA | TRBV19 | ASSIGWATDEQY
NA | TRBV4-2 | ASSQDSLRGAGASAKNIQY
NA | TRBV7-3 | ASSLDRNQPQH
NA | TRBV5-7 | ASSQQGAGELF
NA | TRBV15 | ATSRDRVSSNYGYT
NA | TRBV30 | AWTESPGQPQH
NA | TRBV2 | ASRHRTGLSSYEQY
NA | TRBV30 | ALGRSSGNTIY
NA | TRBV18 | ASSRREDSSYNEQF
few | TRBV29-1 | SAGQSGTEAF
NA | TRBV7-9 | ASSLDGGRQPQH
NA | TRBV14 | ASSHLGQLAGEVETQY
NA | TRBV6-6 | ASNSPQETQY
NA | TRBV28 | ASSGDTNYGYT
few | TRBV4-2 | ASRAGTDLGGYT
NA | TRBV5-1 | ASSTLPGTSGLNEQF
NA | TRBV6-5 | ASSLRGTGGTQY
NA | TRBV5-1 | ASSLAPSYEQY
NA | TRBV13 | ASSTLWGLYGYT
NA | TRBV6-6 | ASSWTGDNQPQH
NA | TRBV27 | ASRLAGAYEQY
once | TRBV6-1 | ASSDTHYEQY
NA | TRBV29-1 | SAPTGGGTEAF
NA | TRBV30 | AWRNFQGSYNEQF
NA | TRBV5-4 | ASSLGQKVYEQY
NA | TRBV12-5 | ASGLATGSYGYT